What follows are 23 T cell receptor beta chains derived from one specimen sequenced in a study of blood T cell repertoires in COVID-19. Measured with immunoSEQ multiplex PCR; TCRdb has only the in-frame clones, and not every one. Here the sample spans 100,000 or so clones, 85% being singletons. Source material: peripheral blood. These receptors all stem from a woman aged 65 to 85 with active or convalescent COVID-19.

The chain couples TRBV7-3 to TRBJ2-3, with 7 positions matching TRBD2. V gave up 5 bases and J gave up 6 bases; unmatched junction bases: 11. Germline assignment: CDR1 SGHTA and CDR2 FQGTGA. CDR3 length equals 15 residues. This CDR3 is CASSPIPGGRDTQYF. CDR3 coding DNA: TGTGCCAGCAGCCCGATTCCCGGGGGGAGGGATACGCAGTATTTT.

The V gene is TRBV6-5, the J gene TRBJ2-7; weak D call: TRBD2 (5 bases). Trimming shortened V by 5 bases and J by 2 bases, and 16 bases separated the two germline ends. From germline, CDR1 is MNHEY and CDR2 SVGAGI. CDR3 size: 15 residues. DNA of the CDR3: TGTGCCAGCAGTCACCGGGGAGAGGTTACCTACGAGCAGTACTTC. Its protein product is CASSHRGEVTYEQYF.

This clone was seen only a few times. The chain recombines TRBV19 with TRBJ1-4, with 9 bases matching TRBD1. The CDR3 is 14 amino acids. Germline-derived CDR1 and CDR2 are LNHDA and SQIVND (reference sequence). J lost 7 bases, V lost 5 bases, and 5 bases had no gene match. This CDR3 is CASSEGQGREKLFF. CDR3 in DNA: TGTGCCAGTAGTGAGGGACAGGGACGTGAAAAACTGTTTTTT.

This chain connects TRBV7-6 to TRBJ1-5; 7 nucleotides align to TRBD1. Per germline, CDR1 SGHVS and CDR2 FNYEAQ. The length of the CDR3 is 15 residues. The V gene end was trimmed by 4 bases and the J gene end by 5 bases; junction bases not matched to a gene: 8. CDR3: CASSSGRGGYQPQHF. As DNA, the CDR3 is TGTGCCAGCAGCTCAGGGAGAGGGGGCTATCAGCCCCAGCATTTT. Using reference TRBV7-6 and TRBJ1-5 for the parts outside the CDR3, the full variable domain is GAGVSQSPRYKVTKRGQDVALRCDPISGHVSLYWYRQALGQGPEFLTYFNYEAQQDKSGLPNDRFSAERPEGSISTLTIQRTEQRDSAMYRCASSSGRGGYQPQHFGDGTRLSIL.

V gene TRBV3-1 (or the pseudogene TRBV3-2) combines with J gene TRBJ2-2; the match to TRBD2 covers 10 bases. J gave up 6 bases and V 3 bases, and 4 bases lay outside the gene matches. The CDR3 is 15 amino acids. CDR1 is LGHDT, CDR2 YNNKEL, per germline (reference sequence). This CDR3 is CASSQPGLAPGELFF. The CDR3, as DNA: TGTGCCAGCAGCCAGCCGGGACTAGCGCCCGGGGAGCTGTTTTTT.

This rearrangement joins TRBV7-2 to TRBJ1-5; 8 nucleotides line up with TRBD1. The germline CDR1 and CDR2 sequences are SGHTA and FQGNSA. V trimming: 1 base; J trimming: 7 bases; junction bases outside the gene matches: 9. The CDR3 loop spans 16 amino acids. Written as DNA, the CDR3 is TGTGCCAGCAGCTTAGGGGGCAGGGGGCAGAAACAGCCCCAGCATTTT. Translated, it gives CASSLGGRGQKQPQHF. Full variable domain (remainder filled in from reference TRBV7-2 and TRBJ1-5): GAGVSQSPSNKVTEKGKDVELRCDPISGHTALYWYRQSLGQGLEFLIYFQGNSAPDKSGLPSDRFSAERTGGSVSTLTIQRTQQEDSAVYLCASSLGGRGQKQPQHFGDGTRLSIL.

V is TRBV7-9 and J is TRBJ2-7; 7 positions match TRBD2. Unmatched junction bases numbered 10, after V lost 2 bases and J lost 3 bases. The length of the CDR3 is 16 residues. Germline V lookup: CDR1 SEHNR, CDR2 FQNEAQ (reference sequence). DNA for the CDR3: TGTGCCAGCAGCTTAACCCCTAGCGGACCCTTCTACGAGCAGTACTTC. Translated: CASSLTPSGPFYEQYF.

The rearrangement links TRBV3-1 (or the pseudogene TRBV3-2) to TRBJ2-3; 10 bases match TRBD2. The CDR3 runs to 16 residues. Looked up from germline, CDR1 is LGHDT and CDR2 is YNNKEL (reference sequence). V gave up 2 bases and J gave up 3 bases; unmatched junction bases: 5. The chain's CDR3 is CASSQLSGGVTDTQYF. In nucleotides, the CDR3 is TGTGCCAGCAGCCAACTAAGCGGGGGGGTTACAGATACGCAGTATTTT.

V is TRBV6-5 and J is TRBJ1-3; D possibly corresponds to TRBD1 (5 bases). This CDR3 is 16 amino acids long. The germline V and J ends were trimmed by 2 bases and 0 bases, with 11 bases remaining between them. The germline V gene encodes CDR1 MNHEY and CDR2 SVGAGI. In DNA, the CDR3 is TGTGCCAGCAGTTACAGGGACTCTAGCTCTGGAAACACCATATATTTT. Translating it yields CASSYRDSSSGNTIYF.

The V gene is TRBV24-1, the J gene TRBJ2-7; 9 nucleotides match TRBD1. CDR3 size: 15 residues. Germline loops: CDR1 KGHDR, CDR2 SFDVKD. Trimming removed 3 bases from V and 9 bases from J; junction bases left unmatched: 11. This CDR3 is CATSDTGQGWTTQYF. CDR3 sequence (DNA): TGTGCCACCAGTGATACCGGACAGGGGTGGACTACGCAGTACTTC.

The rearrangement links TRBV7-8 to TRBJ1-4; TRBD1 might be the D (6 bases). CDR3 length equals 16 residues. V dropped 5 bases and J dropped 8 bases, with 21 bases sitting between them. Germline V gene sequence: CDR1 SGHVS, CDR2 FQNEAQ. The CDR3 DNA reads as TGTGCCAGCAGCATCAGGGGCGAGTATTTGGGGGAAAAACTGTTTTTT. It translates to CASSIRGEYLGEKLFF.

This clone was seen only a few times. For the CDR3, the DNA is TGTGCCACCAGTGACCCGACAGCTTATGGCTACACCTTC. This sequence encodes CATSDPTAYGYTF. This chain uses TRBV24-1 with TRBJ1-2, with D possibly matching TRBD1 (5 bases). Germline loops: CDR1 KGHDR, CDR2 SFDVKD. V gave up 4 bases and J gave up 5 bases, with 10 bases separating them. The CDR3 runs to 13 residues.

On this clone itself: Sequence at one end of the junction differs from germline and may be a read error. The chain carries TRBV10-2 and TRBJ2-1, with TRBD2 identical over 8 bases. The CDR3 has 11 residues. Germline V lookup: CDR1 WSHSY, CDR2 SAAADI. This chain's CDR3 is CASSDGRAPVF. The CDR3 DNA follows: TGCGCCAGCAGTGACGGGAGGGCCCCGGTCTTC.

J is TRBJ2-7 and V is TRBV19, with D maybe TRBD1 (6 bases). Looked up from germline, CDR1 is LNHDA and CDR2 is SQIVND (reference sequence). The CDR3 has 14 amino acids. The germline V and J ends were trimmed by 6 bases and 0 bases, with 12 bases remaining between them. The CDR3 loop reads CASSRTEYSYEQYF. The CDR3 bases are TGTGCCAGTAGCAGGACAGAGTACTCCTACGAGCAGTACTTC.

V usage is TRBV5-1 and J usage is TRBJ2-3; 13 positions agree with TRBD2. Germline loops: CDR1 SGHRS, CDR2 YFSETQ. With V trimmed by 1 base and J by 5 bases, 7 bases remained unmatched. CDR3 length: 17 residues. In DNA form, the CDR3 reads TGCGCCAGCAGCTTGTCCAGGACTAGCGGGGGTATAGATACGCAGTATTTT. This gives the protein CASSLSRTSGGIDTQYF.

The CDR3 coding sequence is TGTGCCAGCAGCTCCAGTGGCGGGACAGATACGCAGTATTTT. Its translation is CASSSSGGTDTQYF. The chain employs TRBV7-3 and TRBJ2-3, with D maybe TRBD2 (5 bases). The CDR3 is 14 amino acids. The germline V gene has CDR1 SGHTA and CDR2 FQGTGA. With 4 bases removed from V and 3 bases from J, the gap between germline ends came to 11 bases.

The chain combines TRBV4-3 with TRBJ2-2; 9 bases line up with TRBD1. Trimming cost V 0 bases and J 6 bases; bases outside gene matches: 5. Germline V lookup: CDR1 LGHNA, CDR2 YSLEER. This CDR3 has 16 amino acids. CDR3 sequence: CASSQELDRGAGELFF. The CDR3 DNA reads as TGCGCCAGCAGCCAAGAATTGGACAGGGGTGCCGGGGAGCTGTTTTTT.

The CDR3 loop is CAIRGDSWSNGYTF. For the CDR3, the DNA is TGTGCCATCAGGGGGGACAGTTGGTCGAATGGCTACACCTTC. The V and J genes are TRBV10-3 and TRBJ1-2; 7 bases fit TRBD1. Unmatched junction bases numbered 10, after V lost 6 bases and J lost 6 bases. The germline V gene has CDR1 ENHRY and CDR2 SYGVKD. The CDR3 length is 14 residues.

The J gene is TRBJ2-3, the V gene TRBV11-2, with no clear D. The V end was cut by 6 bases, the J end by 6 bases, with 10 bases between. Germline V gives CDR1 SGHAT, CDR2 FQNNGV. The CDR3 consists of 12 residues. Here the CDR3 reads CASRSESDTQYF. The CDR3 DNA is TGTGCCAGCAGGTCTGAAAGCGATACGCAGTATTTT.

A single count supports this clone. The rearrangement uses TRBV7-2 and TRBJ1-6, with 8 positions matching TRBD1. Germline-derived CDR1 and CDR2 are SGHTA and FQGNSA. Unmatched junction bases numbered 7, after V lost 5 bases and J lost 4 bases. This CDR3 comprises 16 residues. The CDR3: CASSLGTGSYNSPLHF. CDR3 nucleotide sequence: TGTGCCAGCAGCCTAGGGACAGGTTCTTATAATTCACCCCTCCACTTT.

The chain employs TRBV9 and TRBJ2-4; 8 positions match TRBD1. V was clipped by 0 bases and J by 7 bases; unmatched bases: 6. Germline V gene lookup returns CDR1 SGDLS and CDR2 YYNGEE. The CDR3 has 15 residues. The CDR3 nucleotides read TGTGCCAGCAGCGTAGCCGGACAGGGCTGGAACATTCAGTACTTC. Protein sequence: CASSVAGQGWNIQYF.

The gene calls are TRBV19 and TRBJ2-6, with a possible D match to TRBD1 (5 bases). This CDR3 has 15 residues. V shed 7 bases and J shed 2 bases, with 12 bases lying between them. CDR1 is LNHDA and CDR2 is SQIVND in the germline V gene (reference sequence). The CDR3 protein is CASTGNWPGANVLTF. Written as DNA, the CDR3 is TGTGCCAGTACAGGGAATTGGCCTGGGGCCAACGTCCTGACTTTC.

CDR3 sequence reads: CAWSVSLVVPFYEQYF. The CDR3 DNA sequence: TGTGCCTGGAGTGTATCGTTGGTAGTGCCATTCTACGAGCAGTACTTC. The gene calls are TRBV30 and TRBJ2-7; D is ambiguous. The germline CDR1 and CDR2 sequences are GTSNPN and SVGIG (reference sequence). Trimming took off 0 bases at V and 3 bases at J, with 18 bases between the two ends. The CDR3 length is 16 residues.